The clone carrying this T cell receptor (beta chain) was detected only a few times. Its matching antigen is unknown. Gene names denote mouse genes. The DNA ends 1 residue before the CDR3 does, and the rest of the CDR3 is filled in from the germline J gene. The assay was immunoSEQ multiplex PCR, and TCRdb's table has in-frame clones only and misses some. The repertoire has roughly 5,800 clones, about 48% of them found once; the top ten carry about 5.5%. The V gene lost 0 bases and the J gene lost 0 bases, with 6 bases spanning the gap. CDR1 is KGHPV, CDR2 FQNQEV, per germline (reference sequence). CDR3 length equals 15 residues. Sample time point: mouse harvest day 7 after allogeneic transplant. Tail vein injection delivered 10^7 T-cell-depleted bone marrow cells and 10^6 splenic CD5+ T cells. This mouse GVHD model was MHC-mismatched B6 to BALB/c, profiled day 7 or 14. This record belongs to a study of tissue T cells after allogeneic stem cell transplantation.

Findings and caveats of the study: Across patients, clones rarely overlapped, yet motif clusters were shared tissue-specifically. The patient cohort was small and clinically heterogeneous, with limited sampling depth.

The receptor comes from a female BALB/c mouse given C57BL/6 T cells with graft-versus-host disease after an allogeneic hematopoietic cell transplant. Source material: gut tissue. V is TRBV26 and J is TRBJ1-3; D is unclear. The sequenced part of the CDR3 DNA is TGTGCCAGCAGTCTGTCAACAAATTCTGGAAATACGCTCTAT. Translation: CASSLSTNSGNTLY. The complete CDR3 protein is CASSLSTNSGNTLYF. The full variable domain, completed using reference TRBV26 and TRBJ1-3, is NSKVIQTPRYLVKGQGQKAKMRCIPEKGHPVVFWYQQNKNNEFKFLINFQNQEVLQQIDMTEKRFSAECPSNSPCSLEIQSSEAGDSALYLCASSLSTNSGNTLYFGEGSRLIVV.